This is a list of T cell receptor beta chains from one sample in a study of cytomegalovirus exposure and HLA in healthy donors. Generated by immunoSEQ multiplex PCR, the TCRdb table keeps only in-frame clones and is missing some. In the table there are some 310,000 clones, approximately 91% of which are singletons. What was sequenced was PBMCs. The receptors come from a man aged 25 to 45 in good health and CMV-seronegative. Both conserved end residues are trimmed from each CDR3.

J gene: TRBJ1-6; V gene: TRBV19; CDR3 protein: ASSIVATYNSPLH
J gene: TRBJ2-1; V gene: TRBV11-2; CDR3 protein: ASSLDRSSGGLYNEQF
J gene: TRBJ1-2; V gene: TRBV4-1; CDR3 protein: ASSPRTGNYGYT
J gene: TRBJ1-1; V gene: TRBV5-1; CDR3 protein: ASSSGTGRGIGNTEAF
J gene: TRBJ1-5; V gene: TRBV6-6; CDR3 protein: ASSSPNRGRGQPQH
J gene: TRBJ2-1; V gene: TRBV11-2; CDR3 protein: ASSFTGSYNEQF
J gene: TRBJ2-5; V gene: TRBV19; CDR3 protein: ASSTTGGYETQY
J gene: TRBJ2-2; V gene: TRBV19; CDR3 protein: ASSLDRALNTGELF
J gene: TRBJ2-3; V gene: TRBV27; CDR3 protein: ASSPVTSGGNTQY
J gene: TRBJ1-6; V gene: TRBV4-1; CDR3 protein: ASSHRQGNNSPLH
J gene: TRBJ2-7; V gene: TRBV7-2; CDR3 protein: ASSLGQIYEQY
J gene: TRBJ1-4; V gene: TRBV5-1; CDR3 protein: ASSWGGKNEKLF
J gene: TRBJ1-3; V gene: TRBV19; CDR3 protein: ASRGQGVNTIY
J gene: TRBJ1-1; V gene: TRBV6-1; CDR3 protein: ASLGQGATEAF